Here is one T cell receptor beta chain with its context. Its antigen is not known. These data come from a study of shared clonotypes between healthy human individuals. From CD4+ cells came CD45RA+ naive and CD45RA-negative memory subsets. Findings and caveats of the study: The study found about 4.6% of naive CD4 clonotypes shared across a few donors. Generation probabilities of non-shared clonotypes were lower (relative to those shared by all four donors).

Trimming cost V 6 bases and J 3 bases, with 14 bases left between them. From germline, CDR1 is LNHDA and CDR2 SQIVND (reference sequence). The CDR3 spans 14 residues. Replicate sorted-subset PCRs were loaded with around 200 ng DNA, approximately 31,000 T cell genomes. TCRdb's table, derived via immunoSEQ multiplex PCR, lists solely in-frame clones and lacks some. The table includes around 550,000 clones, approximately 95% detected once. The V gene is TRBV19, the J gene TRBJ1-1; D perhaps matches TRBD1 (6 bases). This clonotype was obtained from a woman between 25 and 40 years old in good health. The sample taken for sequencing was naive CD4+ T cells sorted from blood. Sample subset: CD45RA+ positively selected. CDR3 nucleotide sequence: TGTGCCAGTAGGACACAGGGTACGCACACTGAAGCTTTCTTT. Translating it yields CASRTQGTHTEAFF.